These 23 T cell receptor beta chains were sequenced from one sample in a study of shared clonotypes between healthy human individuals. Libraries were prepared by immunoSEQ multiplex PCR; TCRdb keeps only in-frame clonotypes and omits some of them. The table has 2 million to 2.5 million clones, 85% to 95% seen once. The specimen was naive CD4+ T cells from PBMCs. The subset was: CD45RA+ positively selected. The receptors come from a man aged 18 to 30 in good health. Some clones in this sample may be carry-over from other donors' samples.

The chain links TRBV4-3 to TRBJ1-1; the match to TRBD1 covers 7 bases. The CDR3 is 16 amino acids. V trimming: 0 bases; J trimming: 7 bases; junction bases outside the gene matches: 11. The germline V gene has CDR1 LGHNA and CDR2 YSLEER. The chain's CDR3 is CASSQDIGGSWLEAFF. CDR3 bases: TGCGCCAGCAGCCAAGATATAGGGGGCTCGTGGCTTGAAGCTTTCTTT.

Of note for this clone: The sample holds other DNA sequences that translate to the same CDR3. The chain joins TRBV7-7 to TRBJ2-2; 10 bases fit TRBD1. The CDR3 contains 14 residues. With 4 bases clipped from V and 6 bases from J, the junction kept 2 bases outside the gene matches. CDR1 and CDR2 (germline): SSHAT, FNYEAQ (reference sequence). The DNA of the CDR3 is TGTGCCAGCAGCTCCGGGACAGGGGCCGGGGAGCTGTTTTTT. It is translated as CASSSGTGAGELFF.

This sequence joins TRBV23-1 and TRBJ2-3; D may be TRBD1 (5 bases). TRBV23-1 is an ORF for which the function is uncertain. There are 17 residues in the CDR3. Trimming removed 2 bases at V and 2 bases at J, with 17 bases between. In DNA form, the CDR3 reads TGCGCCAGCAGTCAAGCAACCCCGACGGACAACACAGATACGCAGTATTTT. This sequence encodes CASSQATPTDNTDTQYF.

J is TRBJ1-1 and V is TRBV18; the D is unclear. Germline V gene data show CDR1 as KGHSH and CDR2 as LQKENI. The V and J ends lost 2 bases and 5 bases respectively, with 18 bases between them. The CDR3 is 16 amino acids. DNA of the CDR3: TGTGCCAGCTCACCAGTGGCGATCAAAGTGGGAACTGAAGCTTTCTTT. This gives the protein CASSPVAIKVGTEAFF.

Note on this clone: At one end, the junction sequence differs from germline, possibly due to a read error. V gene TRBV2 combines with J gene TRBJ2-5; tentative D call: TRBD1 (8 bases). CDR1 is SNHLY and CDR2 is FYNNEI in the germline V gene. The CDR3 is 11 amino acids. As DNA, the CDR3 is TGTGCCAGCAGTGGCCAGGGGGCGGGGGACTTC. It codes for CASSGQGAGDF.

The sample holds a few counts of this clone. The chain employs TRBV28 and TRBJ1-5; D gene uncertain. The CDR3 runs 14 residues. V lost 2 bases, J lost 3 bases, and 8 bases lay in between. Germline CDR1 reads MDHEN; CDR2 reads SYDVKM. The CDR3 here is CASSLPGYNQPQHF. CDR3 sequence (DNA): TGTGCCAGCAGTTTACCAGGTTACAATCAGCCCCAGCATTTT. Full variable domain (remainder filled in from reference TRBV28 and TRBJ1-5): DVKVTQSSRYLVKRTGEKVFLECVQDMDHENMFWYRQDPGLGLRLIYFSYDVKMKEKGDIPEGYSVSREKKERFSLILESASTNQTSMYLCASSLPGYNQPQHFGDGTRLSIL.

The J gene is TRBJ1-5, the V gene TRBV27; TRBD1 might be the D (5 bases). V lost 3 bases to trimming and J lost 0 bases, with 12 bases between them. This CDR3 region has 16 residues. Germline CDR1 reads MNHEY; CDR2 reads SMNVEV (reference sequence). This CDR3 reads CASSFPGGPSNQPQHF. The DNA of the CDR3 is TGTGCCAGCAGTTTCCCGGGGGGTCCTAGCAATCAGCCCCAGCATTTT.

This clone appeared a single time. V is TRBV15 and J is TRBJ2-5; the D is unclear. Germline CDR1 reads LNHNV; CDR2 reads YYDKDF (reference sequence). The CDR3 contains 14 residues. V was shortened by 0 bases and J by 3 bases, with 8 bases between the two germline ends. DNA for the CDR3: TGTGCCACCAGCAGAGATATTTTGGAAGAGACCCAGTACTTC. The encoded protein is CATSRDILEETQYF.

The rearrangement links TRBV27 to TRBJ2-1, with 10 bases aligning to TRBD2. Germline loops: CDR1 MNHEY, CDR2 SMNVEV (reference sequence). This CDR3 contains 16 residues. V shed 0 bases, J shed 6 bases, and the junction held 5 bases outside the gene matches. CDR3 residues: CASSLSAGGRPNEQFF. CDR3 DNA: TGTGCCAGCAGTTTATCAGCGGGAGGGCGCCCCAATGAGCAGTTCTTC.

The chain couples TRBV6-6 to TRBJ2-2; D is unclear. V was cut by 5 bases and J by 1 base, with 11 bases left in between. Germline loops: CDR1 MNHNY, CDR2 SVGAGI (reference sequence). The CDR3 contains 15 residues. The CDR3 nucleotides read TGTGCCAGCAGTCTCTTACTTGAGAACACCGGGGAGCTGTTTTTT. Amino acids: CASSLLLENTGELFF.

The chain uses TRBV11-2 and TRBJ2-7; perhaps TRBD2 as D (6 bases). V shed 3 bases and J shed 5 bases, with 11 bases lying between them. Looked up from germline, CDR1 is SGHAT and CDR2 is FQNNGV. This CDR3 region has 13 residues. CDR3 protein: CASSLAGTNEQYF. The CDR3 coding sequence is TGTGCCAGCAGCTTGGCGGGGACGAACGAGCAGTACTTC.

The chain recombines TRBV19 with TRBJ2-1, with TRBD2 as a possible D gene (6 bases). Germline CDR1 reads LNHDA; CDR2 reads SQIVND (reference sequence). V was trimmed by 1 base and J by 8 bases, leaving 12 bases between them. The CDR3 covers 14 residues. CDR3 residues: CASSIGTKMYEQFF. CDR3 DNA: TGTGCCAGTAGTATAGGGACTAAGATGTATGAGCAGTTCTTC.

The genes are TRBV6-1 and TRBJ1-4; TRBD1 is a possible D gene (5 bases). This CDR3 region has 14 residues. The germline V gene encodes CDR1 MNHNS and CDR2 SASEGT. Trimming removed 8 bases from V and 7 bases from J, with 17 bases in between. The CDR3 sequence: CASAGGGLGEKLFF. The CDR3 DNA is TGTGCCAGCGCCGGGGGAGGACTTGGTGAAAAACTGTTTTTT.

The V call is TRBV6-5, the J call TRBJ1-1; 9 bases match TRBD1. The CDR3 loop spans 13 amino acids. With 2 bases clipped from V and 11 bases from J, the junction kept 6 bases outside the gene matches. CDR1 is MNHEY, CDR2 SVGAGI, per germline. The DNA for the CDR3 is TGTGCCAGCAGTTACAGGACAGGGGAGAGGGCTTTCTTT. This encodes CASSYRTGERAFF.

This clone occurred once. This rearrangement joins TRBV7-2 to TRBJ1-5; D not certain. Germline V lookup: CDR1 SGHTA, CDR2 FQGNSA. V lost 1 base to trimming and J lost 1 base, with 8 bases between them. CDR3 length: 15 residues. The CDR3, as DNA: TGTGCCAGCAGCTTAGTAGGACGCAGCAATCAGCCCCAGCATTTT. It is translated as CASSLVGRSNQPQHF. Filled out from reference TRBV7-2 and TRBJ1-5, the complete variable domain reads GAGVSQSPSNKVTEKGKDVELRCDPISGHTALYWYRQSLGQGLEFLIYFQGNSAPDKSGLPSDRFSAERTGGSVSTLTIQRTQQEDSAVYLCASSLVGRSNQPQHFGDGTRLSIL.

V is TRBV9 and J is TRBJ2-7; D might be TRBD1 or TRBD2, each matching 7 bases. This CDR3 is built from 15 residues. V was trimmed by 4 bases and J by 4 bases, leaving 18 bases between them. Per germline, CDR1 SGDLS and CDR2 YYNGEE. The CDR3, as DNA: TGTGCCAGCAGCCAGGGGGGGACCGCTTATTACGAGCAGTACTTC. It specifies CASSQGGTAYYEQYF.

This rearrangement joins TRBV28 to TRBJ2-3; D possibly uses TRBD1 or TRBD2 (6 bases each). Trimming left V 2 bases short and J 5 bases short, with 14 bases between. Germline CDR1 reads MDHEN; CDR2 reads SYDVKM. The CDR3 is 15 amino acids. The chain's CDR3 is CASSLRGGRGDTQYF. CDR3 in DNA: TGTGCCAGCAGTTTAAGAGGGGGGCGGGGAGATACGCAGTATTTT.

As concerns this clone: At the DNA level, this CDR3 is encoded by other sequences in the same sample as well. The V gene is TRBV28, the J gene TRBJ1-3; D might be TRBD1 (5 bases). Trimming took 3 bases from V and 3 from J, leaving 6 bases between them. The CDR3 has 13 amino acids. Germline assignment: CDR1 MDHEN and CDR2 SYDVKM. CDR3: CASSFQGGNTIYF. The DNA of the CDR3 is TGTGCCAGCAGTTTTCAGGGTGGAAACACCATATATTTT.

J is TRBJ2-7 and V is TRBV7-9, with 9 bases lining up with TRBD2. Germline values: CDR1 SEHNR, CDR2 FQNEAQ (reference sequence). Germline trimming cut 0 bases from V and 7 bases from J; bases unmatched to any gene: 19. The CDR3 contains 19 residues. The CDR3 loop is CASSLALASGDSGGLEQYF. In nucleotides, the CDR3 is TGTGCCAGCAGCTTAGCGTTGGCTAGCGGGGATTCCGGCGGATTAGAGCAGTACTTC.

The chain joins TRBV27 to TRBJ2-5; D might be TRBD1 (6 bases). In germline, CDR1 is MNHEY, CDR2 SMNVEV (reference sequence). V lost 5 bases, J lost 2 bases, and 12 bases lay in between. The CDR3 loop spans 14 amino acids. CDR3 in DNA: TGTGCCAGCAGTCGATCGGACAGACAAGAGACCCAGTACTTC. Its translation is CASSRSDRQETQYF.

The chain carries TRBV25-1 and TRBJ1-5; D gene ambiguous. V lost 6 bases and J lost 2, with 17 bases in between. This CDR3 spans 16 amino acids. Germline CDR1 reads MGHDK; CDR2 reads SYGVNS. The CDR3 coding sequence is TGTGCCAGCAGGTCCTCCGGAGGCGGCGGCAATCAGCCCCAGCATTTT. Its protein is CASRSSGGGGNQPQHF.

This rearrangement joins TRBV4-2 to TRBJ2-1, with D unresolved. V was shortened by 3 bases and J by 12 bases, with 12 bases between the two germline ends. CDR1 and CDR2 from the germline V gene are LGHNA and YNFKEQ. The CDR3 sequence is 12 residues long. The chain's CDR3 is CASSHPGWGQFF. CDR3 bases: TGTGCCAGCAGCCACCCCGGTTGGGGGCAGTTCTTC.

The chain carries TRBV19 and TRBJ2-3, with TRBD1 matching 11 bases. V gave up 4 bases and J gave up 2 bases; unmatched junction bases: 5. Germline V lookup: CDR1 LNHDA, CDR2 SQIVND (reference sequence). CDR3 length: 16 residues. Here the CDR3 DNA reads TGTGCCAGTAGTAGACGGGACAGGGGGTTCACAGATACGCAGTATTTT. The encoded protein is CASSRRDRGFTDTQYF.